Below, 15 T cell receptor beta chains from the same sample are listed, as sequenced in a study of CXCR3-negative and CXCR3-positive naive CD8 T cells. Notes on the study in general: Hydrophobicity of TRB CDR3s was greater in CXCR3-positive naive cells than in CXCR3-negative naive cells.

UMI-tagged TRB cDNA libraries were built via 5' RACE. TCRdb reprocessed the 5' RACE reads; each CDR3 protein has one entry and no DNA is given. The table lists about 110,000 distinct CDR3 sequences. These receptors have no known antigen. Sequencing was performed on naive CXCR3+ CD8+ T cells from blood. Subset described: CD45RO-CCR7+CD27+CD95- naive CD8+ T cells expressing CXCR3 (TNR3+). These receptors all come from a human donor in good health. Some clones in this sample may be carry-over from other donors' samples.

The rearrangement links TRBV6-4 to TRBJ1-2. CDR1 and CDR2 from the germline V gene are MRHNA and SNTAGT. This CDR3 region has 12 residues. The CDR3 sequence is CASSDRGYGYTF.

The rearrangement uses TRBV7-9 and TRBJ2-7; TCRdb's D gene call, TRBD1, goes unchecked for lack of DNA. CDR1 and CDR2 (germline): SEHNR, FQNEAQ (reference sequence). The CDR3 sequence is 15 residues long. CDR3 region: CASSYRIQGQIEQYF. Combining the CDR3 with reference TRBV7-9 and TRBJ2-7 gives the whole variable domain DTGVSQNPRHKITKRGQNVTFRCDPISEHNRLYWYRQTLGQGPEFLTYFQNEAQLEKSRLLSDRFSAERPKGSFSTLEIQRTEQGDSAMYLCASSYRIQGQIEQYFGPGTRLTVT.

This chain uses TRBV5-1 with TRBJ2-3; TCRdb's D call of TRBD1 is untestable without DNA. This CDR3 spans 15 amino acids. Germline CDR1 and CDR2: SGHRS and YFSETQ. CDR3 protein: CASSLGDSSTDTQYF.

V gene TRBV4-1 combines with J gene TRBJ2-1. Germline V gene data show CDR1 as MGHRA and CDR2 as YSYEKL. The CDR3 length is 16 residues. The CDR3 here is CASSQGIRSSYNEQFF.

The chain employs TRBV5-1 and TRBJ2-3; no DNA is available, so the TRBD2 call from TCRdb remains unchecked. The CDR3 totals 17 residues. Per germline, CDR1 SGHRS and CDR2 YFSETQ. Here the CDR3 reads CASSLVPAGGPTDTQYF.

This chain joins TRBV5-1 and TRBJ2-3; TCRdb indicates TRBD1, and absent DNA this call remains unverified. Germline values: CDR1 SGHRS, CDR2 YFSETQ. CDR3 size: 16 residues. The CDR3 loop reads CASSLGQGVRTDTQYF.

The V call is TRBV7-3, the J call TRBJ2-1; the TRBD2 assignment by TCRdb is unverifiable without DNA. The CDR3 length is 19 residues. From germline, CDR1 is SGHTA and CDR2 FQGTGA. CDR3 region: CASSLLPPGGLSSYNEQFF.

The chain uses TRBV4-1 and TRBJ2-1; without DNA, the TCRdb call of TRBD2 cannot be checked. This CDR3 region has 14 residues. The germline V gene encodes CDR1 MGHRA and CDR2 YSYEKL. CDR3 sequence reads: CASSQAGAYNEQFF.

CDR3 region: CASSLAGIDYNSPLHF. The V gene is TRBV5-1, the J gene TRBJ1-6. CDR1 and CDR2 (germline): SGHRS, YFSETQ. This CDR3 has 16 amino acids. The entire variable domain, with the rest obtained from reference TRBV5-1 and TRBJ1-6, is as follows: KAGVTQTPRYLIKTRGQQVTLSCSPISGHRSVSWYQQTPGQGLQFLFEYFSETQRNKGNFPGRFSGRQFSNSRSEMNVSTLELGDSALYLCASSLAGIDYNSPLHFGNGTRLTVT.

This chain joins TRBV12-3 or TRBV12-4 and TRBJ2-2. The CDR3 runs to 14 residues. This CDR3 is CASSHGVDTGELFF.

The gene calls are TRBV4-1 and TRBJ1-2; the D call of TRBD1 rests on TCRdb alone, since no DNA is present to check it. Germline CDR1 reads MGHRA; CDR2 reads YSYEKL. CDR3 length: 15 amino acids. CDR3 protein: CASSQGRTGGIGYTF.

The rearrangement uses TRBV7-9 and TRBJ1-6; TCRdb's D gene call, TRBD1, goes unchecked for lack of DNA. Germline lookup yields CDR1 SEHNR and CDR2 FQNEAQ (reference sequence). The CDR3 runs 15 residues. The CDR3: CASSSTGTTHSPLHF.

This chain connects TRBV2 to TRBJ2-1. Per germline, CDR1 SNHLY and CDR2 FYNNEI. The CDR3 is 15 residues long. This CDR3 reads CASSEAQAFYNEQFF.

The rearrangement links TRBV20-1 to TRBJ1-2; the TRBD1 assignment by TCRdb is unverifiable without DNA. The CDR3 loop spans 14 amino acids. CDR1 is DFQATT and CDR2 is SNEGSKA in the germline V gene (reference sequence). The CDR3 region is CSADRKDSLYGYTF.

V gene TRBV4-1 combines with J gene TRBJ2-4; TCRdb lists TRBD2, though no DNA is available to test this call. This CDR3 has 19 residues. Germline V lookup: CDR1 MGHRA, CDR2 YSYEKL. This chain's CDR3 is CASSQPRTSSGLAKNIQYF.